The clone carrying this TCR beta chain showed up just a few times. What it binds is unknown. A read error may be the cause here, since a much bigger clone is one base away. The time point is: newly diagnosed GD, antithyroid drugs for less than 3 months. The authors made the TCR library using RNA they extracted from PBMCs. This sample stems from a study of regulatory T cells in long-lasting Graves disease. General study points: Those with persistent disease had in common more public clonotypes (about 2,700) than new patients (about 900).

The CDR3 runs to 13 residues. Both iRepertoire HTBI primers and Arm-PCR of CDR3 regions were used to build the TCR beta libraries. MiXCR was run by TCRdb on the multiplex PCR reads, yielding one entry per CDR3 protein. The table shows about 430,000 distinct CDR3 sequences, with about 15% occurring only once. This sample was shared with a second study, whose subject was T cells in Graves' hyperthyroidism and ophthalmopathy.

This sequence joins TRBV12-3 or TRBV12-4 and TRBJ2-1; D is undetermined. Here the sequenced sample was peripheral blood mononuclear cells (PBMCs), taken at new diagnosis, from a patient treated with antithyroid drugs. The TCR comes from a woman in her forties with Graves disease. The CDR3, as DNA: TGTGCCGGCAGTGAGGCCAGTTACAATGAGCAGTTCTTC. Its protein is CAGSEASYNEQFF.